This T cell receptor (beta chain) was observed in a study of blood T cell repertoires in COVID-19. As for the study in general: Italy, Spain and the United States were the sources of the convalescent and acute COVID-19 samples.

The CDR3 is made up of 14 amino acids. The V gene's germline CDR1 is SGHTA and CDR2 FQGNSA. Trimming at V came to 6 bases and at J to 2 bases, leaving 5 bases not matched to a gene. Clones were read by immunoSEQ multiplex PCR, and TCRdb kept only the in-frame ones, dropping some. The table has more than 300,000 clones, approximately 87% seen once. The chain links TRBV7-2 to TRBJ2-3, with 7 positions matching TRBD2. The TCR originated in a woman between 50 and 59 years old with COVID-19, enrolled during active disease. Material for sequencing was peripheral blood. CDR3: CASRETSITDTQYF. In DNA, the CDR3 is TGTGCCAGCAGGGAGACTAGCATCACAGATACGCAGTATTTT.